The present T cell receptor beta chain was sequenced within a study of T-cell reconstitution after alpha-beta-depleted transplantation in children. This clonotype came up many times. For TCRbeta, the library was prepared with unique molecular identifiers. TCRdb ran MiXCR on the PCR reads and lists one entry per CDR3 protein. The repertoire consists of some 490,000 distinct CDR3 sequences, with about an eighth occurring once and the leading ten covering roughly 5.4%. The starting material was PBMCs from the stem cell graft donor, obtained from the stem cell graft. This sequence originates from a human donor who donated a stem cell graft to a child with combined immunodeficiency.

DNA of the CDR3: TGTGCCACCAGCAGAGATCAGGGTAACTATGGCTACACCTTC. Amino acids: CATSRDQGNYGYTF. The chain combines TRBV15 with TRBJ1-2; weak D call: TRBD1 (5 bases). This CDR3 has 14 amino acids. Deletions cut 0 bases from V and 1 base from J, with 6 bases between. Germline assignment: CDR1 LNHNV and CDR2 YYDKDF (reference sequence).